This entry describes one T cell receptor (beta chain). This clone appeared a single time. The antigen this receptor binds is unknown. One base away there is no much larger clone; base qualities are not given. This sample is drawn from a study of STAT5B mutations in CD4+ large granular lymphocyte leukemia (dated by TCRdb to 2021 to 2024). Broadly, across the study: Among the healthy controls, the CDR3 'QG' motif was associated with a particular HLA allele. The study compared the TCRbeta repertoires of patients with CD4+ T-cell large granular lymphocyte leukemia against those of healthy blood donors. Flow cytometry on FACSCanto II or FACSVerse confirmed that purified fractions exceeded 95% purity among lymphocytes. Results the study describes overall, beyond this receptor: The main leukemic clonotypes were found to be private to each patient, although more than 20% of the main leukemic clonotypes were detected at low frequency in the non-leukemic repertoires of other patients. The data were not HLA-matched, and the relatively small sample size could explain the higher clonality seen in CD4+ compared with CD8+ T-LGLL. Compared with healthy CD4+ repertoires, CD4-sorted patient repertoires appeared more clonal, and this difference remained even after the putative leukemic clones were removed.

The immunoSEQ assay at survey resolution was applied to genomic DNA for sequencing of TCRbeta rearrangements. In the paper's pipeline: In the TCR sequencing data, the lowest productive clonotype frequency that could be detected was 2.59 x 10-5. Only productive TCRbeta rearrangements, meaning sequences that were complete and in-frame, were kept for the analyses. The clonality of each sample was calculated as Simpson clonality in the immunoSEQ Analyzer version 3.0. Clones were categorized by frequency as very rare, small, medium, large (1-20%) or hyperexpanded (>20%). OLGA 1.2.3 estimated generation probabilities, VDJtools produced V-gene circos plots, VDJdb was queried for specificities, and GLIPH identified CDR3 motifs. TCRdb limited this immuneACCESS table to in-frame rearrangements with V and J called. A share of clones is missing; checked studies link under half to unresolved V genes, and the rest is unexplained. Clonal size and the V and J genes are those of that table, whereas D and trimming came from the DNA. The sample table lists 25,000 to 35,000 clones, approximately 72% of them with a count of one. The ten largest clones represent 2.5% of the sample.

Buffy coats from over 35 blood donors, supplied by the Finnish Red Cross blood service, were used as healthy controls. All TCR-sequenced material derived from peripheral blood: patient blood samples and healthy donor buffy coats. Peripheral blood mononuclear cells were isolated by Ficoll-Hypaque gradient centrifugation. CD4+ cells were purified magnetically from the buffy coats of healthy controls. Genomic DNA was extracted with the Gentra Puregene Cell and Tissue kit and quantified on a Qubit 2.0 fluorometer. The sample comprised CD4+ T cells from blood buffy coats. The source is a human donor in good health.

The CDR3 region has the sequence CASSDSPGLAGGLDTQYF. Here is the DNA: TGTGCCAGCAGTGACTCTCCGGGACTAGCGGGAGGTCTGGATACGCAGTATTTT. Recombination joined TRBV6-4 with TRBJ2-3, with 15 bases aligning to TRBD2. Here V drops 0 bases and J drops 6 bases, and the junction holds 7 bases not matched to any gene. CDR1 and CDR2, looked up from the germline V gene, are MRHNA and SNTAGT. The CDR3 runs 18 amino acids, cysteine and phenylalanine included. The read is trimmed to its CDR3 DNA, 54 bases read in frame from base 1.